This T cell receptor beta chain was sequenced in a study of blood T cell repertoires in COVID-19. Clones were sequenced by immunoSEQ multiplex PCR, and TCRdb holds only the in-frame ones, with some missing. The data hold roughly 260,000 clones, with around 89% observed a single time. This CDR3 comprises 15 residues. Looked up from germline, CDR1 is LNHDA and CDR2 is SQIVND (reference sequence). The V end lost 5 bases, the J end lost 7 bases, and 17 bases lay between the germline ends. The sequence derives from a woman between 35 and 50 years old with acute or convalescent COVID-19. Material for sequencing was peripheral blood. The chain has TRBV19 and TRBJ1-4; maybe TRBD1 (5 bases). In DNA, the CDR3 is TGTGCCAGTAGTCGCCTGGGGGAGGATAGTGAAAAACTGTTTTTT. Its translation: CASSRLGEDSEKLFF.